Listed below are T cell receptor beta chains from one sample, sequenced in a study of regulatory T cells in long-lasting Graves disease. TCRdb re-called the multiplex PCR reads through MiXCR, storing one row per CDR3 protein. The sample consists of roughly 450,000 distinct CDR3 sequences, around a fifth of them appearing once. Material: peripheral blood mononuclear cells (PBMCs), obtained when the disease was refractory, from a patient treated with antithyroid drugs. The receptors were sampled from a female donor with Graves disease. Each CDR3 is given with its conserved first and last residue. The D gene is left open where the match is weak. Clone size is not always given. Where it is, it says once, few, many or a class for expanded clones.

CDR3nt: TGTGCCAGTAGTATATTTGGGACAGGGGCCACTGAAGCTTTCTTT
CDR3aa: CASSIFGTGATEAFF
d_gene: TRBD1
v_gene: TRBV19
j_gene: TRBJ1-1
abundance: few

CDR3nt: TGTGCCAGCAGTCCGAACCGGGACAGGGACGAGCAGTACTTC
CDR3aa: CASSPNRDRDEQYF
d_gene: TRBD1
v_gene: TRBV28
j_gene: TRBJ2-7
abundance: many

CDR3nt: TGTGCCAGCAGCCAAGCTGGGACTTCCCAAGAGACCCAGTACTTC
CDR3aa: CASSQAGTSQETQYF
d_gene: .
v_gene: TRBV7-2
j_gene: TRBJ2-5
abundance: few

CDR3nt: TGCGCCAGCAGCTTGGGACAGGGGGCGGACACTGAAGCTTTCTTT
CDR3aa: CASSLGQGADTEAFF
d_gene: TRBD1
v_gene: TRBV5-1
j_gene: TRBJ1-1
abundance: many

CDR3nt: TGTGCCAGCAGTCTTCGACAGGGGGGTGGGCCCCAGCATTTT
CDR3aa: CASSLRQGGGPQHF
d_gene: TRBD1
v_gene: TRBV27
j_gene: TRBJ1-5
abundance: few

CDR3nt: TGCAGTGCTAGAGACCGCGGGAGGGGCTACGAGCAGTACTTC
CDR3aa: CSARDRGRGYEQYF
d_gene: TRBD2
v_gene: TRBV20-1
j_gene: TRBJ2-7
abundance: few

CDR3nt: TGTGCCAGCAGCCCCGAGAGTTCGGGGACCCAGTACTTC
CDR3aa: CASSPESSGTQYF
d_gene: .
v_gene: TRBV7-9
j_gene: TRBJ2-5
abundance: .

CDR3nt: TGTGCCAGCAGTTTGTTACCGGGACAGGGGAACACTGAAGCTTTCTTT
CDR3aa: CASSLLPGQGNTEAFF
d_gene: TRBD1
v_gene: TRBV28
j_gene: TRBJ1-1
abundance: many

CDR3nt: TGCAGTGCTCCGGGACAGGGCAATGAAAAACTGTTTTTT
CDR3aa: CSAPGQGNEKLFF
d_gene: TRBD1
v_gene: TRBV20-1
j_gene: TRBJ1-4
abundance: .

CDR3nt: TGTGCCAGCAGCTCCCCGGACAGGGGGCTGTATAGCAATCAGCCCCAGCATTTT
CDR3aa: CASSSPDRGLYSNQPQHF
d_gene: .
v_gene: TRBV3-2
j_gene: TRBJ1-5
abundance: .

CDR3nt: TGCGCCAGCAGCTTGGTTCCCGGGAGTAGGGATGAGCAGTTCTTC
CDR3aa: CASSLVPGSRDEQFF
d_gene: .
v_gene: TRBV5-1
j_gene: TRBJ2-1
abundance: .

CDR3nt: TGTGCCAGCAGGGACAGGGGGCGAGGAGGACCCCTCCACTTT
CDR3aa: CASRDRGRGGPLHF
d_gene: TRBD1
v_gene: TRBV6-2/TRBV6-3
j_gene: TRBJ1-6
abundance: .

CDR3nt: TGTGCCAGCAGCCTGAACCGGAGGGGGGGCATTCAGTACTTC
CDR3aa: CASSLNRRGGIQYF
d_gene: .
v_gene: TRBV28
j_gene: TRBJ2-4
abundance: many

CDR3nt: TGTGCCAGCAGCCAGGCGAGGCCCCCCCTCGCCGGGGAGCTGTTTTTT
CDR3aa: CASSQARPPLAGELFF
d_gene: .
v_gene: TRBV14
j_gene: TRBJ2-2
abundance: .

CDR3nt: TGCGCCAGCAGCTTGAACGTTCAGCGGGGGGATACCCAGTACTTC
CDR3aa: CASSLNVQRGDTQYF
d_gene: TRBD2
v_gene: TRBV5-1
j_gene: TRBJ2-5
abundance: .

CDR3nt: TGTGCCAGCAGTACGCTATCCTACGAGCAGTACTTC
CDR3aa: CASSTLSYEQYF
d_gene: .
v_gene: TRBV28
j_gene: TRBJ2-7
abundance: many

CDR3nt: TGTGCCAGCAGCCGGGCCTGGGAGTCCTACGAGCAGTACTTC
CDR3aa: CASSRAWESYEQYF
d_gene: .
v_gene: TRBV28
j_gene: TRBJ2-7
abundance: .

CDR3nt: TGTGCCAGCAGTCCTAATGGGGGGTATGGCTACACCTTC
CDR3aa: CASSPNGGYGYTF
d_gene: .
v_gene: TRBV12-3/TRBV12-4
j_gene: TRBJ1-2
abundance: .

CDR3nt: TGTGCCAGCAGGAGACTAGCGGGGGCCAAAAACATTCAGTACTTC
CDR3aa: CASRRLAGAKNIQYF
d_gene: TRBD2
v_gene: TRBV6-1
j_gene: TRBJ2-4
abundance: few

CDR3nt: TGTGCCAGCAGCCCACTCGGGGGAGAGAGTGAAAAACTGTTTTTT
CDR3aa: CASSPLGGESEKLFF
d_gene: .
v_gene: TRBV7-2
j_gene: TRBJ1-4
abundance: few

CDR3nt: TGTGCCAGCAGCCAACGACAGGGACCCTACGAGCAGTACTTC
CDR3aa: CASSQRQGPYEQYF
d_gene: TRBD1
v_gene: TRBV5-5
j_gene: TRBJ2-7
abundance: .

CDR3nt: TGTGCCAGCAGAACAAGACAGGGCGAAGGCTACACCTTC
CDR3aa: CASRTRQGEGYTF
d_gene: TRBD1
v_gene: TRBV6-1
j_gene: TRBJ1-2
abundance: many

CDR3nt: TGTGCCAGCAGCGTAGGAACGGAGCTGTTTTTT
CDR3aa: CASSVGTELFF
d_gene: .
v_gene: TRBV9
j_gene: TRBJ2-2
abundance: few

CDR3nt: TGTGCCAGCAGTCCCCCTTGGGGGAATCTCGAGCAGTACTTC
CDR3aa: CASSPPWGNLEQYF
d_gene: .
v_gene: TRBV12-3/TRBV12-4
j_gene: TRBJ2-7
abundance: many

CDR3nt: TGTGCCAGCAGCGCCAGCGGAGGCGAGCTTGGCACCGGGGAGCTGTTTTTT
CDR3aa: CASSASGGELGTGELFF
d_gene: .
v_gene: TRBV7-3
j_gene: TRBJ2-2
abundance: .

CDR3nt: TGCAGTGCTGGGGGGGGACCAAACTACGAGCAGTACTTC
CDR3aa: CSAGGGPNYEQYF
d_gene: TRBD2
v_gene: TRBV20-1
j_gene: TRBJ2-7
abundance: many

CDR3nt: TGTGCCAGCAGCCAATTCTCGACTAGCGGGATGGAGACCCAGTACTTC
CDR3aa: CASSQFSTSGMETQYF
d_gene: TRBD2
v_gene: TRBV11-2
j_gene: TRBJ2-5
abundance: many

CDR3nt: TGTGCCACCAGTGATCCCAACGATACACACAGGGGGCGTCGGGGAAAACTGTTTTTT
CDR3aa: CATSDPNDTHRGRRGKLFF
d_gene: TRBD1
v_gene: TRBV24-1
j_gene: TRBJ1-4
abundance: .

CDR3nt: TGTGCCAGCAGTTTAGCCCGGACCCGGAGTTCGGGCACTGAAGCTTTCTTT
CDR3aa: CASSLARTRSSGTEAFF
d_gene: .
v_gene: TRBV28
j_gene: TRBJ1-1
abundance: .

CDR3nt: TGTGCCAGCAGTTTATCGAGGGGCACCAACTATGGCTACACCTTC
CDR3aa: CASSLSRGTNYGYTF
d_gene: .
v_gene: TRBV27
j_gene: TRBJ1-2
abundance: many

CDR3nt: TGTGCCAGCAGTGAACTGGACAGGGGGGGAGAGACCCAGTACTTC
CDR3aa: CASSELDRGGETQYF
d_gene: TRBD1
v_gene: TRBV6-1
j_gene: TRBJ2-5
abundance: many

CDR3nt: TGTGCCAGCAGTTACGGACAGGGCCCTGATCAGCCCCAGCATTTT
CDR3aa: CASSYGQGPDQPQHF
d_gene: TRBD1
v_gene: TRBV6-9
j_gene: TRBJ1-5
abundance: .

CDR3nt: TGTGCCAGCAGTTACCGGGCAGGGCGCTCGGATAATTCACCCCTCCACTTT
CDR3aa: CASSYRAGRSDNSPLHF
d_gene: .
v_gene: TRBV6-5
j_gene: TRBJ1-6
abundance: few

CDR3nt: TGTGCCAGCAGCCAATCACTAAGGCCGGCAAACACCATATATTTT
CDR3aa: CASSQSLRPANTIYF
d_gene: .
v_gene: TRBV3-1
j_gene: TRBJ1-3
abundance: .

CDR3nt: TGTGCCAGCAGCGTACATGATTCCGGGACGGACAACACCGGGGAGCTGTTTTTT
CDR3aa: CASSVHDSGTDNTGELFF
d_gene: .
v_gene: TRBV9
j_gene: TRBJ2-2
abundance: .

CDR3nt: TGTGCCTGGAGTGATTACAGGGCTGAAAAACTGTTTTTT
CDR3aa: CAWSDYRAEKLFF
d_gene: .
v_gene: TRBV30
j_gene: TRBJ1-4
abundance: few

CDR3nt: TGTGCCAGCAGCGTTCAGGGGTTTTGGGGCACTGAAGCTTTCTTT
CDR3aa: CASSVQGFWGTEAFF
d_gene: .
v_gene: TRBV28
j_gene: TRBJ1-1
abundance: many

CDR3nt: TGTGCCAGCAGGCGGGGAAGCGGGGAGCTGTTTTTT
CDR3aa: CASRRGSGELFF
d_gene: .
v_gene: TRBV3-1
j_gene: TRBJ2-2
abundance: few

CDR3nt: TGTGCCTGGAGTTTTAATTCGGCAGGGGGCACCGGGGAGCTGTTTTTT
CDR3aa: CAWSFNSAGGTGELFF
d_gene: TRBD1
v_gene: TRBV30
j_gene: TRBJ2-2
abundance: few

CDR3nt: TGTGCCAGCAGTCGAATGCCGTTCAGGGCTGGAAATTCACCCCTCCACTTT
CDR3aa: CASSRMPFRAGNSPLHF
d_gene: .
v_gene: TRBV27
j_gene: TRBJ1-6
abundance: many

CDR3nt: TGCAGTGCCCCCTGGGGTGACAGTGAAAAACTGTTTTTT
CDR3aa: CSAPWGDSEKLFF
d_gene: .
v_gene: TRBV20-1
j_gene: TRBJ1-4
abundance: many

CDR3nt: TGTGCCAGCAGTTCTCGGGACACCTATTTCCAAGAGACCCAGTACTTC
CDR3aa: CASSSRDTYFQETQYF
d_gene: .
v_gene: TRBV12-3/TRBV12-4
j_gene: TRBJ2-5
abundance: many

CDR3nt: TGTGCCAGCAGCTTAGGGGGCCCACTTACCTACGAGCAGTACTTC
CDR3aa: CASSLGGPLTYEQYF
d_gene: .
v_gene: TRBV7-9
j_gene: TRBJ2-7
abundance: .